This TCR beta chain is drawn from a study of cytomegalovirus exposure and HLA in healthy donors. General study findings and limits: Researchers reported in a later analysis that a missense DCLRE1C variant was tied to TCR beta V- and J-gene trimming. In a later analysis, most CMV-associated TCR beta chains appeared HLA-restricted. The analysis excluded some indistinguishable V segments, including TRBV6-2 and TRBV6-3. A later analysis reportedly identified an Asian-associated ancestry cluster as carrying fewer N-insertions than the roughly 700-donor mean.

With 60 Vbeta and 13 Jbeta primers, the PCR was carried out. The method was immunoSEQ multiplex PCR; TCRdb's version includes in-frame clones alone and lacks a portion of them. Among about 160,000 clones listed, about 73% were seen once. This clone was seen only a few times. Its antigen is unidentified. The sample contains more than one DNA sequence encoding this CDR3. The germline CDR1 and CDR2 sequences are MDHEN and SYDVKM. This CDR3 region has 14 residues. Trimming removed 6 bases from V and 4 bases from J; junction bases left unmatched: 3. The chain joins TRBV28 to TRBJ1-5; 10 bases align to TRBD1. The sequence came from a middle-aged woman in good health and CMV-seronegative. The specimen was PBMCs. The CDR3 sequence is CASRPGQGNQPQHF. For the CDR3, the DNA is TGTGCCAGCAGACCGGGACAGGGGAATCAGCCCCAGCATTTT.